In this sample, the clone carrying this TCR beta chain turned up many times. No antigen is known for it. Patients with uncontrolled infections, other autoimmune diseases, pregnancy or lactation were excluded. Clinical symptoms, serum thyroxine and TRAb, thyroid ultrasound and orbital computed tomography were used for the diagnoses. RNA transcripts gave rise to amplified TCR beta CDR3 regions. In the first-round RT-PCR of the TCR CDR3, the HTBI primer set was used. TCRdb reanalysed the multiplex PCR reads using MiXCR and keeps one entry per CDR3 protein. The table has 600,000 or so distinct CDR3 sequences, about 14% seen once. This sample was taken from a study of T cells in Graves' hyperthyroidism and ophthalmopathy. Overall study results and limits: Peripheral blood also featured most of the thyroid clonotypes expanded above 0.001.

Germline CDR1 and CDR2: SGHVS and FNYEAQ. This CDR3 contains 17 residues. V was clipped by 0 bases and J by 5 bases, with 19 bases between them. Sequencing was done on a sample of blood. The chain recombines TRBV7-6 with TRBJ1-2; D not certain. The TCR sequence derives from a woman between 45 and 65 years old with Graves' ophthalmopathy. CDR3 coding DNA: TGTGCCAGCAGCTTAGCGCGCAGTCCCCTCTCGAGGTATGGCTACACCTTC. Its protein product is CASSLARSPLSRYGYTF.